This T cell receptor beta chain is drawn from a study of blood T cell repertoires in COVID-19. Study details: From the United States, Italy and Spain came samples of acute and convalescent COVID-19.

Trimming cost V 1 base and J 7 bases, with 11 bases left between them. The V gene's germline CDR1 is SGHVS and CDR2 FQNEAQ. The CDR3 length is 14 residues. The sample holds a few counts of this clone. Generated by immunoSEQ multiplex PCR, the TCRdb table keeps only in-frame clones and is missing some. The data show under 120,000 clones, approximately 69% seen once. This TCR was sampled from a man aged 80 or over with acute or convalescent COVID-19. This chain connects TRBV7-8 to TRBJ2-1; the D gene is possibly TRBD2 (6 bases). The sequenced material came from peripheral blood. DNA for the CDR3: TGTGCCAGCAGCTTAGGGGCCCGGGGGAATGAGCAGTTCTTC. Amino acid sequence: CASSLGARGNEQFF.